This is a list of T cell receptor beta chains from one sample in a study of blood T cell repertoires in COVID-19. Sequencing was performed with immunoSEQ multiplex PCR; in TCRdb, only in-frame clones are kept and a portion is missing. The sample records 160,000 or so clones, more than 80% being singletons. Specimen: peripheral blood. These receptors all come from a man aged 55 to 70 with acute or convalescent COVID-19. The CDR3 runs from the conserved cysteine through the conserved F or W. Fields, in order: CDR3 protein, clone size, V gene. Rows may omit the clone size; those that give it use once, few, many or a size class.

CASSPRGGNSPLHF | once | TRBV11-2
CASSPPVRLGNNEQFF | - | TRBV18
CASLAGGYNEQFF | - | TRBV7-9
CASSLAWGQGTYEQYF | once | TRBV5-1
CSASQMGNSPLHF | - | TRBV20-1
CASNQAQGRGAQYF | - | TRBV3-1/TRBV3-2
CASSSRTGFSDEKLFF | once | TRBV5-4
CASRENGGRQPQHF | - | TRBV6-5
CASSSGAATEAFF | - | TRBV6-5
CATSGTGGASEKLFF | - | TRBV24-1
CASGDRTGYEQYF | few | TRBV2
CARREDYEQYF | - | TRBV30
CASSIGWQGSQNIQYF | - | TRBV19
CASSSGTSGGDEQFF | - | TRBV7-8
CAGPLADRGYSNQPQHF | - | TRBV27
CASSVTGGGTDTQYF | once | TRBV5-6
CASSPTRVDRKALESNYGYTF | - | TRBV18
CASSLGSERATEAFF | few | TRBV6-5
CASSSRQAANYGYTF | - | TRBV18
CASSQGERLGGTEAFF | once | TRBV14
CASSAPGKTNTIYF | - | TRBV2
CASSLWGTRGQLFF | few | TRBV5-4
CASSSYRGRDNEQFF | - | TRBV7-8
CAWITRVGTEAFF | - | TRBV30
CASSQDGWRGNQPQHF | - | TRBV4-1
CAKSQGGVYEQYF | - | TRBV2
CASSLETGNPRNSPLHF | - | TRBV5-1
CASSDGDSIYGYTF | - | TRBV2
CATSRARGANEQFF | - | TRBV15